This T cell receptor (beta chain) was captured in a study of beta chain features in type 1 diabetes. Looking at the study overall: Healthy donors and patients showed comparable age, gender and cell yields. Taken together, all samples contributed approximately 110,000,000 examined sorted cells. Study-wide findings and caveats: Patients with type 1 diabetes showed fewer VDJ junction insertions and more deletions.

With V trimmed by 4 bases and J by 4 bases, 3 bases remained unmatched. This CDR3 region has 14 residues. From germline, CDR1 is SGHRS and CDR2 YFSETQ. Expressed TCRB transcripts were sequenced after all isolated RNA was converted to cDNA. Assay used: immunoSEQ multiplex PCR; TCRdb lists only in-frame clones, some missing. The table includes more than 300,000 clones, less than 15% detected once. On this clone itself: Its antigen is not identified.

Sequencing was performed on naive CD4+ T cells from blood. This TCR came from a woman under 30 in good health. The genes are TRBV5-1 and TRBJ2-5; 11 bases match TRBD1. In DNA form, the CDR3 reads TGCGCCAGCAGCACCGGGACAGGGGGAGAGACCCAGTACTTC. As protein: CASSTGTGGETQYF. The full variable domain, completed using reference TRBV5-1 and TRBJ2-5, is KAGVTQTPRYLIKTRGQQVTLSCSPISGHRSVSWYQQTPGQGLQFLFEYFSETQRNKGNFPGRFSGRQFSNSRSEMNVSTLELGDSALYLCASSTGTGGETQYFGPGTRLLVL.